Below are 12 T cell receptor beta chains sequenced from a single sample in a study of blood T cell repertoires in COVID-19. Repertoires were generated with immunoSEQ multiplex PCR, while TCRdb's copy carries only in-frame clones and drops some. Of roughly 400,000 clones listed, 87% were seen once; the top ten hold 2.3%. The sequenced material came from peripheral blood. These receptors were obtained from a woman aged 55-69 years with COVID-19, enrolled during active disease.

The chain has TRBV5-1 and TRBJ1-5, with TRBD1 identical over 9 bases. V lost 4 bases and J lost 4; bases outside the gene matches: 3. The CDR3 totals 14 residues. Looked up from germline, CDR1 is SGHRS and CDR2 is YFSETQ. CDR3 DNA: TGCGCCAGCAGCATCGGACAGGGGAATCAGCCCCAGCATTTT. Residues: CASSIGQGNQPQHF.

This chain's CDR3 is CASSLSPGNSYEQYF. The CDR3 nucleotides read TGTGCCAGCAGCTTATCTCCAGGGAACTCCTACGAGCAGTACTTC. This chain joins TRBV7-3 and TRBJ2-7, with D possibly TRBD1 on 5 matching bases. The V gene lost 2 bases and the J gene lost 0 bases, with 11 bases spanning the gap. The CDR3 length is 15 residues. The germline V gene has CDR1 SGHTA and CDR2 FQGTGA.

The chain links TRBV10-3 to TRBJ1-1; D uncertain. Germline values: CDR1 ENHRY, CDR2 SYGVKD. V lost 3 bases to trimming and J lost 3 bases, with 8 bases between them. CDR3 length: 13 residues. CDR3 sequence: CAISEGGYTEAFF. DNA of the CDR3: TGTGCCATCAGTGAAGGAGGGTACACTGAAGCTTTCTTT.

Written as DNA, the CDR3 is TGTGCCTGGAGCCGGAGCTCCTATAATTCACCCCTCCACTTT. Translated, it gives CAWSRSSYNSPLHF. The rearrangement uses TRBV30 and TRBJ1-6; D is undetermined. V shed 3 bases and J shed 0 bases, with 6 bases lying between them. Germline CDR1 reads GTSNPN; CDR2 reads SVGIG (reference sequence). The CDR3 is made up of 14 amino acids.

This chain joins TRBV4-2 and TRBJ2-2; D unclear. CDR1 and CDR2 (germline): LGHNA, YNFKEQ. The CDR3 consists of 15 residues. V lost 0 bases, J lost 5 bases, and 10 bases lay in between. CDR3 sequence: CASSQEWSGTGELFF. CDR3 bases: TGTGCCAGCAGCCAAGAATGGTCCGGGACCGGGGAGCTGTTTTTT.

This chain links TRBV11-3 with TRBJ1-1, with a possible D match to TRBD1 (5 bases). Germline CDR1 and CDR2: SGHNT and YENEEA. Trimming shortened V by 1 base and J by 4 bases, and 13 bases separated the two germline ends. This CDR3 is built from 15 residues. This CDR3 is CASSLGGGVGTEAFF. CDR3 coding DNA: TGTGCCAGCAGCTTAGGCGGGGGTGTCGGCACTGAAGCTTTCTTT.

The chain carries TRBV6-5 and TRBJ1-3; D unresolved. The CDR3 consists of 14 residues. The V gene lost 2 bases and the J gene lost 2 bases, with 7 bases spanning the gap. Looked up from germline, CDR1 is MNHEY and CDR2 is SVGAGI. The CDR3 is CASSYGQAGNTIYF. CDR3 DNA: TGTGCCAGCAGTTACGGGCAGGCTGGAAACACCATATATTTT.

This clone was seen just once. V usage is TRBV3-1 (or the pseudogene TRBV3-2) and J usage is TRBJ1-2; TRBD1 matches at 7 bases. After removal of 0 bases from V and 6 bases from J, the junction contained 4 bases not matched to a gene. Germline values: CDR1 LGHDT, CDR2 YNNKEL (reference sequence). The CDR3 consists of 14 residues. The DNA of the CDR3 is TGTGCCAGCAGCCAAGATTCGACAGGGCATGGCTACACCTTC. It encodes CASSQDSTGHGYTF.

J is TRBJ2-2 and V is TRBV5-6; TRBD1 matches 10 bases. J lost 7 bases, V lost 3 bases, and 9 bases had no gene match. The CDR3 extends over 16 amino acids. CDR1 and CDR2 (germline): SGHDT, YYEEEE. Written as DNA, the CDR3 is TGTGCCAGCAGCTCACAAGGACAGGGGGAGGTCGGGGAGCTGTTTTTT. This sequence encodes CASSSQGQGEVGELFF.

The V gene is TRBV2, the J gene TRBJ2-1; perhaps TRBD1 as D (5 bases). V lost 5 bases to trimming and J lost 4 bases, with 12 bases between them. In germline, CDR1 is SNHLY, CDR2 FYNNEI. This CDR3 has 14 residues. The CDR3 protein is CASSLQGQYNEQFF. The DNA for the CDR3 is TGTGCCAGCAGTCTTCAGGGTCAGTACAATGAGCAGTTCTTC.

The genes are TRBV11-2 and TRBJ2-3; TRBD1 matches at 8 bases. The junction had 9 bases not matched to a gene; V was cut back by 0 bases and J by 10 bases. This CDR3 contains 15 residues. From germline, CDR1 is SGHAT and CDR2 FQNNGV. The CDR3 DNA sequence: TGTGCCAGCAGCTTAGACTTCACAGGGGGGCAAGCGCAGTATTTT. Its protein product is CASSLDFTGGQAQYF.

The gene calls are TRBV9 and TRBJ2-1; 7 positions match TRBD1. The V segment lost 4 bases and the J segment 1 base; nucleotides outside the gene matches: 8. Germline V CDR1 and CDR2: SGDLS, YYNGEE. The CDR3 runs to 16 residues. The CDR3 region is CASSPRTGASYNEQFF. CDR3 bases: TGTGCCAGCAGCCCCCGGACAGGAGCTTCCTACAATGAGCAGTTCTTC.